A selection of T cell receptor beta chains follows, all from one sample in a study of blood T cell repertoires in COVID-19. Assay: immunoSEQ multiplex PCR; the TCRdb copy retains only in-frame clones and omits some. The sample contains about 98,000 clones, around 86% of which appear only once. The material sequenced was peripheral blood. These receptors were taken from a man aged 45-65 years with active or convalescent COVID-19. CDR3s include the opening cysteine and the closing phenylalanine or tryptophan. Each record gives: D gene, clone size, J gene, V gene, CDR3 DNA, CDR3 protein. D genes are given only for firm matches. A clone size is listed for some rows: how often the clone was seen (once, few, many), or a class if it is expanded.

>-|-|TRBJ1-6|TRBV6-1
TGTGCCAGCAGTGAAACTCCGGGGAGGAATTCACCCCTCCACTTT
CASSETPGRNSPLHF
>TRBD1|-|TRBJ1-4|TRBV7-9
TGTGCCAGCAGCTCCACTTCGGGACAGGGAGGGAATGAAAAACTGTTTTTT
CASSSTSGQGGNEKLFF
>TRBD1|-|TRBJ1-5|TRBV6-4
TGTGCCAGCAACTTTGTCGCCGACAGGGGCAATCAGCCCCAGCATTTT
CASNFVADRGNQPQHF
>-|once|TRBJ2-3|TRBV14
TGTGCCAGCAGTACGATTGGGACTTACACAGATACGCAGTATTTT
CASSTIGTYTDTQYF
>TRBD2|-|TRBJ2-3|TRBV28
TGTGCCAGCAGTTTACGGGGGGGTGATACGCAGTATTTT
CASSLRGGDTQYF
>-|-|TRBJ1-1|TRBV7-8
TGTGCCAGCAGTCAGGATGTGGGGAACACTGAAGCTTTCTTT
CASSQDVGNTEAFF
>-|-|TRBJ1-5|TRBV27
TGTGCCAGCACCCCTTCGACAGGTGGCAATCAGCCCCAGCATTTT
CASTPSTGGNQPQHF
>-|-|TRBJ1-5|TRBV6-5
TGTGCCAGCACCCCGACTTACGATCAGCCCCAGCATTTT
CASTPTYDQPQHF
>TRBD2|-|TRBJ2-7|TRBV24-1
TGTGCCACCAGCGGGGGGTACGAGCAGTACTTC
CATSGGYEQYF
>-|-|TRBJ2-7|TRBV6-1
TGTGCCAGCAGTGAAGTGAGGCCAACCTACGAGCAGTACTTC
CASSEVRPTYEQYF
>-|-|TRBJ2-3|TRBV24-1
TGTGCCACCAGATGGGGCAGCACAGATACGCAGTATTTT
CATRWGSTDTQYF